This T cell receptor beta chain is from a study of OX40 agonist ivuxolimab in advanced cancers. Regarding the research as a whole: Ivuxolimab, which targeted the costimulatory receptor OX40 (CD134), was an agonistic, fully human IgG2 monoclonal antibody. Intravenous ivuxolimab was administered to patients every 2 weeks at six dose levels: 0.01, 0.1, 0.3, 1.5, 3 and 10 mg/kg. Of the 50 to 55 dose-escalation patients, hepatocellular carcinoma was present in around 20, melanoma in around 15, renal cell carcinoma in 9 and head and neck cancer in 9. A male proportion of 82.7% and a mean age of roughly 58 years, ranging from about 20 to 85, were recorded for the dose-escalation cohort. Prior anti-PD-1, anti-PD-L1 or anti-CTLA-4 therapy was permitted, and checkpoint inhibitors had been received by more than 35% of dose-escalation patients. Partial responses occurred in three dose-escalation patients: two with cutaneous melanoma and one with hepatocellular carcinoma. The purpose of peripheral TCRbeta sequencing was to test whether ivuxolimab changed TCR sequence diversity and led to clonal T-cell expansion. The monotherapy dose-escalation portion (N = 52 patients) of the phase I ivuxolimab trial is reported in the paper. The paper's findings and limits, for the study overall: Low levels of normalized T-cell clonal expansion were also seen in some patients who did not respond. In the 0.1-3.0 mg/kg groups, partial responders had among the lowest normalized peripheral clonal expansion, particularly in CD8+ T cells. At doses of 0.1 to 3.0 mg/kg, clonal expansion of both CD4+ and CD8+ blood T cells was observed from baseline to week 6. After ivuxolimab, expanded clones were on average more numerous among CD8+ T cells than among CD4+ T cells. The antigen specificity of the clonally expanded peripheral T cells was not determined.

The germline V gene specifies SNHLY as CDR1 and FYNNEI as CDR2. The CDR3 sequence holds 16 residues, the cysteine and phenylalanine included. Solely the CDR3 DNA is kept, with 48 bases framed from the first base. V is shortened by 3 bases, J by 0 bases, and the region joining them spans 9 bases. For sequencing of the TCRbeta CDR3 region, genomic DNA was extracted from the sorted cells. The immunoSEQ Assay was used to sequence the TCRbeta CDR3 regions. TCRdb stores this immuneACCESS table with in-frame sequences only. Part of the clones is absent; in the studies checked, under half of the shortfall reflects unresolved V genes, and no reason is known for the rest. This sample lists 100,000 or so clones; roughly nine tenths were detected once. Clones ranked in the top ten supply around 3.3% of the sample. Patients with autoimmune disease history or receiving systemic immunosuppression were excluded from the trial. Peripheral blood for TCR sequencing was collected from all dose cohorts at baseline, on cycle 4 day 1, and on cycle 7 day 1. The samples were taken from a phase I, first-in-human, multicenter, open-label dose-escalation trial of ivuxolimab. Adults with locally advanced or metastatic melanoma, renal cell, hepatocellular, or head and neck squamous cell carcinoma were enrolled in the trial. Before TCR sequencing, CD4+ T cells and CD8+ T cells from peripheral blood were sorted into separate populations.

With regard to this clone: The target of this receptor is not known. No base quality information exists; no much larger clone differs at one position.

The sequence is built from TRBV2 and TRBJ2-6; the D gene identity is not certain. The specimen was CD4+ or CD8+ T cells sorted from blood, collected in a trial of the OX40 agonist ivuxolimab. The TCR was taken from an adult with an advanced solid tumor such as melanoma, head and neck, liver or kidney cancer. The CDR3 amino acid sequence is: CASSDGYISGANVLTF. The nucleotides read TGTGCCAGCAGTGACGGGTATATCTCTGGGGCCAACGTCCTGACTTTC.